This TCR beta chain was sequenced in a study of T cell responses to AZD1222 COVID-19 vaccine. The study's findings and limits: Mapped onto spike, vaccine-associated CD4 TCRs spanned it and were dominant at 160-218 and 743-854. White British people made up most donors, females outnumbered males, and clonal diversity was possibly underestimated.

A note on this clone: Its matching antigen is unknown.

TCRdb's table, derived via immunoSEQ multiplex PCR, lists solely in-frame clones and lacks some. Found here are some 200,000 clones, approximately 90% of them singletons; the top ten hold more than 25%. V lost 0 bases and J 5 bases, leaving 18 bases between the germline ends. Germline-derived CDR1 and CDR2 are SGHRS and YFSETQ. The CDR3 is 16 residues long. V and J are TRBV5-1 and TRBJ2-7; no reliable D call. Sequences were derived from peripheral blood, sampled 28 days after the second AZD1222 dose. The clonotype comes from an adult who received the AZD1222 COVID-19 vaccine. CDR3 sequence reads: CASSLESLRRLDEQYF. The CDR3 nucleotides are TGCGCCAGCAGCTTGGAGTCGTTGAGGCGACTCGACGAGCAGTACTTC.